These 29 T cell receptor beta chains originate from one sample sequenced in a study of shared clonotypes between healthy human individuals. Clones were read by immunoSEQ multiplex PCR, and TCRdb kept only the in-frame ones, dropping some. This table holds around 1 million clones, approximately 76% found once. The material sequenced was memory CD4+ T cells sorted from blood. Sample subset: CD45RA-negative fraction. The receptor source for this set is a man aged 18 to 29 in good health.

V usage is TRBV6-6 and J usage is TRBJ1-5; 11 bases match TRBD1. Looked up from germline, CDR1 is MNHNY and CDR2 is SVGAGI (reference sequence). The V and J ends lost 6 bases and 6 bases, in that order; junction bases with no gene match: 4. The CDR3 extends over 14 amino acids. In DNA, the CDR3 is TGTGCCAGCAGGACGGGACAGGGGGGTCAGCCCCAGCATTTT. This encodes CASRTGQGGQPQHF.

The chain carries TRBV7-8 and TRBJ2-2; 10 bases fit TRBD1. Trimming at V came to 5 bases and at J to 5 bases, leaving 5 bases not matched to a gene. The CDR3 loop spans 15 amino acids. CDR1 SGHVS and CDR2 FQNEAQ come from the germline V gene. Written as DNA, the CDR3 is TGTGCCAGCAGCCGGACAGGGGGTGTAACCGGGGAGCTGTTTTTT. Encoded protein: CASSRTGGVTGELFF.

This clone was recorded a few times. The J gene is TRBJ2-7, the V gene TRBV29-1; no firm D call. The V gene's germline CDR1 is SQVTM and CDR2 ANQGSEA. This CDR3 has 8 amino acids. The CDR3 DNA follows: TGCCCCCGGGACGAGCAGTACTTC. Translation gives CPRDEQYF.

V is TRBV4-2 and J is TRBJ2-3, with D tentatively TRBD2 (6 bases). The V end was cut by 1 base, the J end by 6 bases, with 14 bases between. CDR1 is LGHNA, CDR2 YNFKEQ, per germline. The CDR3 spans 15 residues. CDR3 region: CASSQGVSAGDTQYF. In DNA, the CDR3 is TGTGCCAGCAGCCAAGGAGTTTCTGCGGGGGATACGCAGTATTTT.

J is TRBJ2-4 and V is TRBV5-1; possibly TRBD1 or TRBD2 for D (6 bases each). With 3 bases removed from V and 7 bases from J, the gap between germline ends came to 17 bases. Germline V gene lookup returns CDR1 SGHRS and CDR2 YFSETQ. The CDR3 consists of 15 residues. CDR3 DNA: TGCGCCAGCAGCTCGGGACTCCGGCAGGGGAACATTCAGTACTTC. Translation: CASSSGLRQGNIQYF.

This clone was picked up one time. The identical CDR3 is also encoded by other nucleotide sequences in the sample. The V call is TRBV4-3, the J call TRBJ1-4, with a weak D call TRBD1 (5 bases). The germline V and J ends were trimmed by 1 base and 7 bases, with 10 bases remaining between them. The CDR3 sequence is 14 residues long. In germline, CDR1 is LGHNA, CDR2 YSLEER. CDR3 bases: TGCGCCAGCAGCCAAGGTCAGGGTTCTGAAAAACTGTTTTTT. Its translation is CASSQGQGSEKLFF.

About this clone: Distinct nucleotide sequences in the sample also encode this CDR3. The J gene is TRBJ1-5, the V gene TRBV7-3; D is uncertain. V lost 0 bases, J lost 5 bases, and 5 bases lay in between. The CDR3 is 13 residues long. Germline CDR1 is SGHTA and CDR2 is FQGTGA. The CDR3 loop is CASSLTRDQPQHF. CDR3 DNA sequence: TGTGCCAGCAGCTTAACGCGGGATCAGCCCCAGCATTTT.

This clone appeared a few times. The gene calls are TRBV5-4 and TRBJ2-7; D uncertain. The V gene's germline CDR1 is SGHNT and CDR2 YYREEE (reference sequence). Between the trimmed V and J ends, which lost 5 bases and 2 bases, there was a span of 17 bases. The CDR3 spans 15 residues. CDR3 nucleotides: TGTGCCAGCAGTACCCCCCCGGACGGTGCCTACGAGCAGTACTTC. It codes for CASSTPPDGAYEQYF.

The chain combines TRBV9 with TRBJ2-7; 8 positions match TRBD2. This CDR3 has 15 amino acids. The V gene's germline CDR1 is SGDLS and CDR2 YYNGEE. The trim removed 0 bases at V and 3 bases at J, leaving 5 bases unmatched. As DNA, the CDR3 is TGTGCCAGCAGCGTAGGTGAACGGGGGGGCTACGAGCAGTACTTC. Protein product: CASSVGERGGYEQYF.

The J gene is TRBJ2-5, the V gene TRBV5-1; D might be TRBD2 (6 bases). The germline V gene encodes CDR1 SGHRS and CDR2 YFSETQ. Trimming removed 4 bases at V and 3 bases at J, with 16 bases between. The CDR3 is made up of 15 amino acids. CDR3 region: CASSPSGGWEETQYF. CDR3 DNA sequence: TGCGCCAGCAGCCCCTCCGGGGGTTGGGAAGAGACCCAGTACTTC.

V usage is TRBV19 and J usage is TRBJ1-2, with D hard to call. In germline, CDR1 is LNHDA, CDR2 SQIVND (reference sequence). V shed 6 bases and J shed 8 bases, with 13 bases lying between them. The CDR3 is 12 amino acids. The CDR3 sequence: CASRDPLWGYTF. In nucleotides, the CDR3 is TGTGCCAGTAGGGACCCTCTTTGGGGCTACACCTTC.

The chain carries TRBV5-4 and TRBJ2-5; TRBD2 matches at 15 bases. CDR3 length equals 18 residues. CDR1 is SGHNT, CDR2 YYREEE, per germline (reference sequence). V gave up 2 bases and J gave up 2 bases; unmatched junction bases: 7. The CDR3, as DNA: TGTGCCAGCAGCTTCGGGACTAGCGGGAGGAGGGGACAAGAGACCCAGTACTTC. This translates into CASSFGTSGRRGQETQYF.

On this clone: The same CDR3 is also encoded by other DNA sequences in this sample. The rearrangement joins TRBV18 to TRBJ1-5; 8 nucleotides align to TRBD1. Trimming removed 2 bases from V and 4 bases from J; junction bases left unmatched: 1. Germline V lookup: CDR1 KGHSH, CDR2 LQKENI. This CDR3 has 14 amino acids. The DNA for the CDR3 is TGTGCCAGCTCACCAAACAGGGGGAATCAGCCCCAGCATTTT. This encodes CASSPNRGNQPQHF.

V is TRBV7-8 and J is TRBJ1-2; TRBD1 might be the D (6 bases). There are 16 residues in the CDR3. Trimming took off 5 bases at V and 3 bases at J, with 19 bases between the two ends. CDR1 SGHVS and CDR2 FQNEAQ come from the germline V gene. For the CDR3, the DNA is TGTGCCAGCAGCCTCAACGGGGGGCAAGCTGACTATGGCTACACCTTC. Translation gives CASSLNGGQADYGYTF.

This clone has more than one count but fewer than ten. As DNA, the CDR3 is TGTGCCTGGAGTGTACGGGGGGCCTCTGGGGCCAACGTCCTGACTTTC. It codes for CAWSVRGASGANVLTF. V gene TRBV30 combines with J gene TRBJ2-6; perhaps TRBD2 as D (7 bases). This CDR3 has 16 amino acids. Between the trimmed V and J ends, which lost 0 bases and 0 bases, there was a span of 9 bases. CDR1 is GTSNPN, CDR2 SVGIG, per germline (reference sequence). Variable domain in full (rest from reference TRBV30 and TRBJ2-6): SQTIHQWPATLVQPVGSPLSLECTVEGTSNPNLYWYRQAAGRGLQLLFYSVGIGQISSEVPQNLSASRPQDRQFILSSKKLLLSDSGFYLCAWSVRGASGANVLTFGAGSRLTVL.

As regards this clone: A much larger clone is a single base away; this may be a read error. Distinct nucleotide sequences in the sample also encode this CDR3. The chain couples TRBV6-5 to TRBJ2-7; no definite D call. V was trimmed by 0 bases and J by 1 base, leaving 1 base between them. This CDR3 spans 12 amino acids. CDR1 and CDR2 (germline): MNHEY, SVGAGI. CDR3 sequence: CASSYSSYEQYF. CDR3 nucleotides: TGTGCCAGCAGTTACTCATCCTACGAGCAGTACTTC.

The V and J genes are TRBV30 and TRBJ1-2, with D tentatively TRBD1 (6 bases). The CDR3 loop spans 13 amino acids. Germline V lookup: CDR1 GTSNPN, CDR2 SVGIG (reference sequence). V lost 3 bases and J lost 6, with 14 bases in between. DNA for the CDR3: TGTGCCTGGAGCGCCCGGGGGGCGAATGGCTACACCTTC. This translates into CAWSARGANGYTF.

The chain uses TRBV5-6 and TRBJ1-6; TRBD1 agrees at 8 bases. The trim removed 4 bases at V and 10 bases at J, leaving 10 bases unmatched. The germline gives CDR1 SGHDT, CDR2 YYEEEE. The CDR3 covers 15 residues. The CDR3 nucleotides are TGTGCCAGCAGCCAAAAGGACAGGGATGTCTCACCCCTCCACTTT. It specifies CASSQKDRDVSPLHF.

The chain couples TRBV18 to TRBJ2-5, with D tentatively TRBD1 (7 bases). Trimming took off 4 bases at V and 2 bases at J, with 17 bases between the two ends. The CDR3 consists of 16 residues. Germline V gene lookup returns CDR1 KGHSH and CDR2 LQKENI. CDR3 protein: CASSRQGAAGQETQYF. CDR3 DNA: TGTGCCAGCTCACGACAGGGAGCCGCGGGGCAAGAGACCCAGTACTTC.

The V gene is TRBV4-1, the J gene TRBJ2-3; 10 nucleotides agree with TRBD2. This CDR3 has 17 residues. The V gene's germline CDR1 is MGHRA and CDR2 YSYEKL. V lost 1 base to trimming and J lost 1 base; unmatched junction nucleotides: 5. CDR3 sequence reads: CASSQASGGHRTDTQYF. The CDR3 DNA reads as TGCGCCAGCAGCCAAGCTAGCGGGGGCCACCGCACAGATACGCAGTATTTT.

Note on this clone: Other nucleotide sequences in the sample specify the same CDR3. The rearrangement links TRBV2 to TRBJ1-1; no definite D call. Trimming left V 7 bases short and J 1 base short, with 10 bases between. CDR1 and CDR2 from the germline V gene are SNHLY and FYNNEI. The CDR3 extends over 13 amino acids. The CDR3 region is CASMREGNTEAFF. In DNA form, the CDR3 reads TGTGCCAGCATGAGGGAGGGGAACACTGAAGCTTTCTTT.

A note on this clone: Other nucleotide sequences from this sample produce the same CDR3. The J gene is TRBJ2-7, the V gene TRBV5-1; 10 bases agree with TRBD1. V shed 4 bases, J shed 0 bases, and the junction held 4 bases outside the gene matches. The germline V gene has CDR1 SGHRS and CDR2 YFSETQ. This CDR3 has 15 amino acids. This CDR3 is CASSPRTGGSYEQYF. The DNA for the CDR3 is TGCGCCAGCAGCCCCCGGACAGGGGGCTCCTACGAGCAGTACTTC. Full variable domain (remainder filled in from reference TRBV5-1 and TRBJ2-7): KAGVTQTPRYLIKTRGQQVTLSCSPISGHRSVSWYQQTPGQGLQFLFEYFSETQRNKGNFPGRFSGRQFSNSRSEMNVSTLELGDSALYLCASSPRTGGSYEQYFGPGTRLTVT.

This rearrangement joins TRBV4-1 to TRBJ2-7; the match to TRBD1 covers 9 bases. Losses at the gene ends were 0 bases for V and 6 bases for J; bases not matched to a gene: 18. Looked up from germline, CDR1 is MGHRA and CDR2 is YSYEKL. CDR3 length equals 19 residues. DNA of the CDR3: TGCGCCAGCAGCCAAGAGACCCCTAGGACAGGGGCTGAGTGGGGCGAGCAGTACTTC. Translation gives CASSQETPRTGAEWGEQYF.

This clone was picked up a small number of times. The genes are TRBV6-5 and TRBJ1-5; unclear D gene. Trimming took 0 bases from V and 1 from J, leaving 10 bases between them. The V gene's germline CDR1 is MNHEY and CDR2 SVGAGI. The CDR3 has 16 residues. For the CDR3, the DNA is TGTGCCAGCAGTTACTCCGTCCCGGGAAGCAATCAGCCCCAGCATTTT. Amino acids: CASSYSVPGSNQPQHF.

The chain combines TRBV5-1 with TRBJ2-2, with TRBD2 matching 8 bases. The length of the CDR3 is 14 residues. CDR1 is SGHRS and CDR2 is YFSETQ in the germline V gene. The trim removed 4 bases at V and 7 bases at J, leaving 6 bases unmatched. This chain's CDR3 is CASSREGPNGELFF. The CDR3 DNA follows: TGCGCCAGCAGCCGGGAGGGCCCAAACGGGGAGCTGTTTTTT.

This rearrangement joins TRBV19 to TRBJ1-5; D is perhaps TRBD1 (5 bases). The germline V and J ends were trimmed by 1 base and 5 bases, with 12 bases remaining between them. Looked up from germline, CDR1 is LNHDA and CDR2 is SQIVND (reference sequence). The CDR3 covers 15 residues. In nucleotides, the CDR3 is TGTGCCAGTAGTATAGGGGGCCAGAAATATCAGCCCCAGCATTTT. Translating gives CASSIGGQKYQPQHF.

The V and J genes are TRBV7-2 and TRBJ2-3; 7 nucleotides align to TRBD1. Trimming cost V 5 bases and J 9 bases; bases outside gene matches: 11. The germline gives CDR1 SGHTA, CDR2 FQGNSA. The CDR3 has 14 amino acids. The CDR3 DNA reads TGTGCCAGCAGCATGAACCGGGACAGAGGGACGCAGTATTTT. Protein: CASSMNRDRGTQYF.

In regard to this clone: This may come from a read error, since a much larger clone is one base off. Other DNA sequences within the sample encode an identical CDR3. This sequence joins TRBV7-2 and TRBJ1-6, with D unclear. The germline V gene encodes CDR1 SGHTA and CDR2 FQGNSA. The CDR3 spans 12 residues. V lost 5 bases to trimming and J lost 4 bases, with 3 bases between them. The CDR3 here is CASSPYNSPLHF. The CDR3 nucleotides are TGTGCCAGCAGCCCGTATAATTCACCCCTCCACTTT.

This chain connects TRBV27 to TRBJ2-7; either TRBD1 or TRBD2 may supply D (5 bases each). This CDR3 contains 14 residues. Trimming removed 6 bases from V and 6 bases from J, with 18 bases in between. The germline V gene has CDR1 MNHEY and CDR2 SMNVEV (reference sequence). DNA of the CDR3: TGTGCCAGCAGGGATCTAATATCTGGGGGCGAGCAGTACTTC. Its protein product is CASRDLISGGEQYF.